The T cell receptor beta chain described here comes from a study of identifying expanded T cells in peripheral blood. General observations from the study: Variance in clone template counts between approximately two-week samples significantly increased with total template count across all healthy donors. Differentially abundant clones: roughly 1.2 between replicates, about 15 at around 14 days, less than 20 at four.

Healthy donors had no documented immune events, such as infections, while sampled. In germline, CDR1 is SQVTM, CDR2 ANQGSEA. The CDR3 has 13 residues. The junction had 6 bases not matched to a gene; V was cut back by 8 bases and J by 5 bases. This clone was detected only once. Its antigen is currently unknown. Repertoires were generated with immunoSEQ multiplex PCR, while TCRdb's copy carries only in-frame clones and drops some. This sample has tens of thousands of clones, with around 90% found just once. The genes are TRBV29-1 and TRBJ2-5; TRBD2 agrees at 12 bases. Input material: blood. This receptor was obtained from a person aged 18 to 69 in good health. Written as DNA, the CDR3 is TGCAGCTCCAGTCTAGCGGGAGGGGAGACCCAGTACTTC. It yields the protein CSSSLAGGETQYF.